This T cell receptor beta chain was observed in a study of a mutant IDH1 vaccine in newly diagnosed glioma (dated by TCRdb to 2020 to 2023). Background on the whole study: Patients were given eight vaccinations, in weeks 1, 3, 5, 7, 11, 15, 19 and 23, which matched visits V03 through V10. Vaccination began 4-6 weeks after radiotherapy alone, or alongside temozolomide cycles in the chemotherapy-containing groups. Peripheral blood samples were drawn at six visits, namely V03 (baseline), V05, V07, V10, V12 and V13. Before enrollment, patients had received standard therapy of radiotherapy alone, temozolomide alone, or radiochemotherapy with temozolomide; most received the combination. Longitudinal TCRB deep sequencing was performed for some 25 treated patients wherever samples were available for exploratory analyses. Of the roughly 30 treated patients, approximately 62% were male and approximately 40% were female, and the mean age was roughly 38 years. The research as a whole found: Pseudoprogression seemed to be unrelated to changes in the top peripheral T cell clonotypes found by TCRB sequencing. Vaccine-induced immune responses across multiple MHC alleles were detected in 90% to 95% of patients. It was noted by the authors that analyses of patient blood samples could not be reproduced owing to sample limitations. Availability determined which PBMC samples were chosen for TCRB deep sequencing.

Taken from cysteine to phenylalanine, the CDR3 has 14 residues. Of the read, only the CDR3 DNA is kept; its 42 bases are in frame from base 1. Sequences MGHDK (CDR1) and SYGVNS (CDR2) are obtained from the germline V gene. Deletion took 2 bases off V and 3 bases off J, with a span of 10 bases between the germline ends. The meaning of the sample's time point label: week 5, during vaccination. A 20-mer mutant IDH1 peptide at 300 micrograms in Montanide made up each vaccine dose, which was injected subcutaneously together with topical imiquimod. Donors had newly diagnosed WHO grade 3 or 4 IDH1-mutant astrocytomas with loss of nuclear ATRX. The samples were drawn from NOA16, a multicentre, single-arm, open-label phase I trial in Germany that tested a mutant IDH1 peptide vaccine in humans for the first time. Genomic DNA for TCRB sequencing was isolated from EDTA blood with the DNeasy Blood and Tissue Kit.

The table lists this clone with a few counts. Its antigen is still unknown. Base-call qualities are not available, and no considerably larger clone is one nucleotide away. Libraries were made using the immunoSEQ multiplex PCR assay. Following the manufacturer's protocol, the hsTCRB Kit was used to amplify rearranged TCR beta chain sequences. Sequencing of TCRB libraries was carried out on an Illumina MiSeq. In the original analysis: The kit vendor's proprietary platform handled demultiplexing, trimming and gene mapping. Not all clones reach the TCRdb copy of this immuneACCESS table, which keeps in-frame sequences only. Checked studies attribute under half of the gap to unresolved V genes and leave the rest unexplained. D and trimming come from the DNA, and the V and J calls and clone size come from that table. The sample profile shows tens of thousands of clones; 82% of them were found once. The ten largest clonotypes hold approximately 3% of the sample.

The sequencing used PBMCs, collected from a glioma patient whose treatment included an IDH1 peptide vaccine. This receptor was obtained from a woman aged 18-29 years with glioma. Some clones in this sample may be carry-over from other donors' samples. This receptor chain uses TRBV25-1 and TRBJ1-2; confidence is insufficient to name the D gene. The CDR3 here reads CASSEGQQDYGYTF. The DNA reads as follows: TGTGCCAGCAGTGAAGGGCAGCAGGACTATGGCTACACCTTC.